What follows are 26 T cell receptor beta chains derived from one specimen sequenced in a study of blood T cell repertoires in COVID-19. Here immunoSEQ multiplex PCR was the method, and the copy in TCRdb shows in-frame clones only, minus some. The sample consists of about 160,000 clones, about 85% of them appearing once. Sample: peripheral blood. The receptors shown here come from a woman aged 45-60 years with COVID-19, enrolled during active disease.

The chain has TRBV3-1 (or the pseudogene TRBV3-2) and TRBJ2-1; possibly TRBD2 for D (7 bases). CDR3 length: 18 residues. V lost 0 bases and J lost 6, with 21 bases in between. Germline CDR1 LGHDT, CDR2 YNNKEL (reference sequence). This CDR3 reads CASSQDLGGGHSLNEQFF. The CDR3 nucleotides are TGTGCCAGCAGCCAAGATTTGGGGGGGGGCCACTCACTCAATGAGCAGTTCTTC.

The genes are TRBV6-5 and TRBJ2-7, with 8 bases fitting TRBD2. This CDR3 spans 16 amino acids. The trim removed 0 bases at V and 0 bases at J, leaving 4 bases unmatched. Germline V gives CDR1 MNHEY, CDR2 SVGAGI. For the CDR3, the DNA is TGTGCCAGCAGTTACTCCGGGGGGGGTAACTCCTACGAGCAGTACTTC. Amino acids: CASSYSGGGNSYEQYF.

The chain carries TRBV18 and TRBJ1-1; D is perhaps TRBD1 (6 bases). V lost 3 bases, J lost 3 bases, and 11 bases lay in between. Per the germline V gene, CDR1 is KGHSH and CDR2 is LQKENI. This CDR3 has 14 residues. This CDR3 reads CASSPGRGDTEAFF. The DNA of the CDR3 is TGTGCCAGCTCACCTGGGAGGGGGGACACTGAAGCTTTCTTT.

The V gene is TRBV5-1, the J gene TRBJ1-3, with TRBD1 matching over 7 bases. Looked up from germline, CDR1 is SGHRS and CDR2 is YFSETQ. CDR3 length equals 15 residues. The junction had 5 bases not matched to a gene; V was cut back by 2 bases and J by 3 bases. For the CDR3, the DNA is TGCGCCAGCAGCTTAGGACAGGCCGGTGGAAACACCATATATTTT. This encodes CASSLGQAGGNTIYF.

This clone was seen once. The chain joins TRBV4-1 to TRBJ2-5, with TRBD2 matching 7 bases. Germline V gives CDR1 MGHRA, CDR2 YSYEKL. Unmatched junction bases numbered 5, after V lost 3 bases and J lost 1 base. This CDR3 has 15 amino acids. CDR3 DNA: TGCGCCAGCAGCCAGGTACTAGCGAGCCAAGAGACCCAGTACTTC. Translation gives CASSQVLASQETQYF.

The chain recombines TRBV18 with TRBJ1-2, with no clear D. Germline CDR1 KGHSH, CDR2 LQKENI. V was clipped by 3 bases and J by 3 bases, with 8 bases between them. The CDR3 is made up of 13 amino acids. CDR3 coding DNA: TGTGCCAGCTCACCTTCAGATCACTATGGCTACACCTTC. It yields the protein CASSPSDHYGYTF.

The chain links TRBV6-4 to TRBJ2-3; D may be TRBD2 (6 bases). V lost 0 bases and J lost 11, with 15 bases in between. Germline V gene data show CDR1 as MRHNA and CDR2 as SNTAGT. The CDR3 is 14 residues long. The CDR3 nucleotides read TGTGCCAGCAGTGACTCAGGGACTGCCATGAAGCAGTATTTT. It yields the protein CASSDSGTAMKQYF.

For the CDR3, the DNA is TGCGCCAGCAGCTTGGCCCAGAAGGGGTCACCCCTCCACTTT. This codes for CASSLAQKGSPLHF. The chain employs TRBV5-1 and TRBJ1-6, with D maybe TRBD1 (5 bases). The CDR3 contains 14 residues. The V gene lost 0 bases and the J gene lost 10 bases, with 11 bases spanning the gap. The V gene's germline CDR1 is SGHRS and CDR2 YFSETQ.

In nucleotides, the CDR3 is TGTGCCAGCAGCCGATTTACCGGGACAGGGGGCACTGAAGCTTTCTTT. Protein sequence: CASSRFTGTGGTEAFF. V and J are TRBV7-9 and TRBJ1-1; 11 positions match TRBD1. Germline assignment: CDR1 SEHNR and CDR2 FQNEAQ (reference sequence). The CDR3 is 16 residues long. The V and J ends lost 5 bases and 4 bases, in that order; junction bases with no gene match: 9.

The chain recombines TRBV9 with TRBJ2-3; TRBD2 matches 11 bases. CDR1 is SGDLS, CDR2 YYNGEE, per germline. The CDR3 extends over 19 amino acids. V shed 4 bases, J shed 2 bases, and the junction held 15 bases outside the gene matches. The CDR3 loop is CASSSQTTSGGPLTDTQYF. The CDR3 DNA follows: TGTGCCAGCAGCTCACAGACAACTAGCGGGGGACCACTCACAGATACGCAGTATTTT.

The V call is TRBV27, the J call TRBJ2-1; 8 nucleotides line up with TRBD1. CDR1 and CDR2 (germline): MNHEY, SMNVEV (reference sequence). With V trimmed by 6 bases and J by 5 bases, 6 bases remained unmatched. The CDR3 runs to 14 residues. CDR3 nucleotide sequence: TGTGCCAGCAGCCGGACAGGGTCTAACAATGAGCAGTTCTTC. It encodes CASSRTGSNNEQFF.

The chain joins TRBV5-1 to TRBJ2-2; 9 nucleotides line up with TRBD2. The V gene end was trimmed by 2 bases and the J gene end by 6 bases; junction bases not matched to a gene: 5. The CDR3 spans 15 residues. Germline CDR1 and CDR2: SGHRS and YFSETQ. CDR3 region: CASSFAAGGAGELFF. CDR3 sequence (DNA): TGCGCCAGCAGCTTCGCGGCGGGGGGGGCCGGGGAGCTGTTTTTT.

The chain couples TRBV6-5 to TRBJ2-5; TRBD2 might be the D (6 bases). V shed 5 bases and J shed 0 bases, with 7 bases lying between them. The CDR3 length is 13 residues. Germline loops: CDR1 MNHEY, CDR2 SVGAGI. CDR3 nucleotide sequence: TGTGCCAGCAGTCGGGAGAACCAAGAGACCCAGTACTTC. It translates to CASSRENQETQYF.

This clone was seen more than once but under ten times. The J gene is TRBJ1-2, the V gene TRBV2, with D hard to call. Trimming removed 4 bases from V and 2 bases from J, with 8 bases in between. This CDR3 comprises 13 residues. The V gene's germline CDR1 is SNHLY and CDR2 FYNNEI. The DNA of the CDR3 is TGTGCCAGCAGTGTGTCGGGGAACTATGGCTACACCTTC. Translated, it gives CASSVSGNYGYTF.

The CDR3 DNA sequence: TGTGCCAGCTCACCACCCCGAGCGGGGGGCTCCTACAATGAGCAGTTCTTC. Its translation is CASSPPRAGGSYNEQFF. The rearrangement joins TRBV18 to TRBJ2-1; 9 positions match TRBD2. The CDR3 spans 17 residues. Looked up from germline, CDR1 is KGHSH and CDR2 is LQKENI. J gave up 0 bases and V 0 bases, and 3 bases lay outside the gene matches. Drawing the rest from reference TRBV18 and TRBJ2-1, the complete variable domain is NAGVMQNPRHLVRRRGQEARLRCSPMKGHSHVYWYRQLPEEGLKFMVYLQKENIIDESGMPKERFSAEFPKEGPSILRIQQVVRGDSAAYFCASSPPRAGGSYNEQFFGPGTRLTVL.

The table lists this clone with a few counts. The chain recombines TRBV5-6 with TRBJ2-7; D call uncertain. The CDR3 length is 13 residues. V gave up 0 bases and J gave up 5 bases, with 9 bases separating them. Germline CDR1 is SGHDT and CDR2 is YYEEEE. DNA for the CDR3: TGTGCCAGCAGCTTGGTAAGCACCAACGAGCAGTACTTC. Translation gives CASSLVSTNEQYF.

This chain links TRBV30 with TRBJ2-3; 10 nucleotides align to TRBD2. CDR1 is GTSNPN and CDR2 is SVGIG in the germline V gene (reference sequence). The CDR3 has 13 residues. After removal of 3 bases from V and 6 bases from J, the junction contained 3 bases not matched to a gene. DNA for the CDR3: TGTGCCTGGAGGGTTAGCGGGGGGGATACGCAGTATTTT. Protein sequence: CAWRVSGGDTQYF.

This clone has only one observation. CDR3 nucleotide sequence: TGTGCCAGCAGCACCGGCGGGGGGTTGAACACTGAAGCTTTCTTT. As protein: CASSTGGGLNTEAFF. This chain uses TRBV11-3 with TRBJ1-1, with D perhaps TRBD1 (5 bases). CDR1 and CDR2 (germline): SGHNT, YENEEA. The CDR3 runs 15 residues. V lost 5 bases to trimming and J lost 0 bases, with 13 bases between them.

The genes are TRBV7-9 and TRBJ1-1; D is unresolved. V gave up 3 bases and J gave up 6 bases, with 5 bases separating them. The germline gives CDR1 SEHNR, CDR2 FQNEAQ (reference sequence). The CDR3 is 11 residues long. The CDR3 protein is CASSFRSEAFF. CDR3 nucleotides: TGTGCCAGCAGCTTCAGGTCTGAAGCTTTCTTT.

The V gene is TRBV2, the J gene TRBJ1-5; D is unresolved. Germline lookup yields CDR1 SNHLY and CDR2 FYNNEI. This CDR3 is built from 16 residues. Trimming removed 1 base from V and 0 bases from J, with 10 bases in between. CDR3 sequence: CASSEDVRNSNQPQHF. In DNA form, the CDR3 reads TGTGCCAGCAGTGAAGACGTGCGGAATAGCAATCAGCCCCAGCATTTT.

The V and J genes are TRBV10-3 and TRBJ1-1; D is ambiguous. This CDR3 spans 14 amino acids. V was clipped by 8 bases and J by 3 bases, with 16 bases between them. Germline loops: CDR1 ENHRY, CDR2 SYGVKD. CDR3 DNA sequence: TGTGCCATCGCCGAGGGAGTATGGGACACTGAAGCTTTCTTT. This gives the protein CAIAEGVWDTEAFF.

The CDR3 sequence is CASTGLGADTQYF. The CDR3 coding sequence is TGCGCCAGCACGGGACTAGGGGCAGATACGCAGTATTTT. The chain joins TRBV5-1 to TRBJ2-3; 8 positions match TRBD2. The CDR3 length is 13 residues. Germline CDR1 reads SGHRS; CDR2 reads YFSETQ. Trimming cost V 6 bases and J 4 bases; bases outside gene matches: 4.

The J gene is TRBJ2-1, the V gene TRBV27; TRBD2 matches 9 bases. Germline CDR1 is MNHEY and CDR2 is SMNVEV (reference sequence). This CDR3 has 21 amino acids. The V segment lost 5 bases and the J segment 4 bases; nucleotides outside the gene matches: 24. The CDR3 region has the DNA TGTGCCAGCAGTAACTGGGGCAGCGGGGGGCCCCGTTTTCGTCATTACAATGAGCAGTTCTTC. Translating it yields CASSNWGSGGPRFRHYNEQFF.

The V and J genes are TRBV18 and TRBJ1-2, with D possibly TRBD1 on 6 matching bases. This CDR3 is built from 13 residues. Germline-derived CDR1 and CDR2 are KGHSH and LQKENI. V gave up 4 bases and J gave up 5 bases, with 11 bases separating them. CDR3 in DNA: TGTGCCAGCTCACAGGACAGATTTTATGGCTACACCTTC. It encodes CASSQDRFYGYTF.

The genes are TRBV30 and TRBJ1-1; no clear D. The germline CDR1 and CDR2 sequences are GTSNPN and SVGIG (reference sequence). V was shortened by 2 bases and J by 7 bases, with 11 bases between the two germline ends. This CDR3 contains 12 residues. The DNA for the CDR3 is TGTGCCTGGAGTTTCCGGGCGGGTGAAGCTTTCTTT. Translation gives CAWSFRAGEAFF.

This clone has just a few counts. This chain connects TRBV11-1 to TRBJ1-1; D ambiguous. The germline gives CDR1 SGHAT, CDR2 FQDESV (reference sequence). The CDR3 spans 14 residues. Trimming pared 2 bases from V and 6 bases from J, leaving 13 bases between. CDR3 nucleotide sequence: TGTGCCAGCAGCTTAACGCGGGATGTTGCTGAAGCTTTCTTT. It translates to CASSLTRDVAEAFF.